This T cell receptor (beta chain) appears in the sequencing data of a study of monozygotic twins with inflammatory bowel disease. The study, taken as a whole, reports: Sharing of clonotypes with others was lower in IBD patients than in healthy twins, and this was especially so with disease activity.

cDNA was produced in eight separate reactions per sample. From the 5' RACE reads, TCRdb lists one entry per CDR3 protein and no DNA. The listing contains 300,000 to 350,000 distinct CDR3 sequences. Concerning this clonotype itself: Its antigen is as yet unknown.

Material for sequencing was blood. This clonotype originated in a human donor with ulcerative colitis or Crohn's disease, or a healthy co-twin of an affected twin (not recorded which).

The CDR3 loop is CATHPAGGINEQFF. This rearrangement joins TRBV12-3 or TRBV12-4 to TRBJ2-1; TCRdb lists TRBD2, though no DNA is available to test this call. The CDR3 is 14 residues long.